This entry is about one TCR beta chain. The identical CDR3 is also encoded by other nucleotide sequences in the sample. The record originates from a study of radiotherapy plus CTLA-4 blockade in lung cancer. About the study: Among all patients, around 18% showed objective responses, while roughly 30% had disease control.

The assay was immunoSEQ multiplex PCR, and TCRdb's table has in-frame clones only and misses some. This table holds approximately 40,000 clones, roughly three quarters found once. The CDR3 has 16 amino acids. The V segment lost 2 bases and the J segment 4 bases; nucleotides outside the gene matches: 10. Germline-derived CDR1 and CDR2 are MNHEY and SVGAGI. The rearrangement uses TRBV6-5 and TRBJ1-2, with 7 positions matching TRBD1. The sequencing used peripheral blood, collected from a patient treated with radiotherapy plus ipilimumab. The TCR originated in a human donor with non-small cell lung cancer whose response to radiotherapy plus ipilimumab could not be evaluated. The CDR3 spells CASSYVRTGGGYGYTF. CDR3 sequence (DNA): TGTGCCAGCAGTTACGTTCGGACAGGAGGGGGCTATGGCTACACCTTC.